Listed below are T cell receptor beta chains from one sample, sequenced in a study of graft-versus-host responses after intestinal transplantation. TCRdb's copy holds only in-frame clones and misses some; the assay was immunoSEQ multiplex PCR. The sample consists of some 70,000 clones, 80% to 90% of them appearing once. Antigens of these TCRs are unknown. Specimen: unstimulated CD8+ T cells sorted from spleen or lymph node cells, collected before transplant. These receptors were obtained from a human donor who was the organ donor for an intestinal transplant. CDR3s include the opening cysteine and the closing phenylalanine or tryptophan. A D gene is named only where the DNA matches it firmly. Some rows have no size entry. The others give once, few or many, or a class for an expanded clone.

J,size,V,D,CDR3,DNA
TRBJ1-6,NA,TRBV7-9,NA,CASSLGSGGRDSPLHF,TGTGCCAGCAGCTTAGGGTCGGGGGGCAGGGATTCACCCCTCCACTTT
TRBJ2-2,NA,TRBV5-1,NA,CASSLLGGNTGELFF,TGCGCCAGCAGCTTGCTTGGGGGGAACACCGGGGAGCTGTTTTTT
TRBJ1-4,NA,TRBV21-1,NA,CASSKCPEQTEASEKLFF,TGTGCCAGCAGCAAATGCCCCGAGCAGACAGAGGCAAGTGAAAAACTGTTTTTT
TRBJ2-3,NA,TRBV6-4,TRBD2,CASSDSGGSTDTQYF,TGTGCCAGCAGTGACTCGGGGGGGAGCACAGATACGCAGTATTTT
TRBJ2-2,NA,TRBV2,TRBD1,CASRDRGYTGELFF,TGTGCCAGTAGAGACAGGGGGTACACCGGGGAGCTGTTTTTT
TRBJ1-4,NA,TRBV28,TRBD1,CASRGDSNEKLFF,TGTGCCAGCAGGGGGGACAGTAATGAAAAACTGTTTTTT
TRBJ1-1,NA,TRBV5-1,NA,CASSSGGHQNTEAFF,TGCGCCAGCAGCTCGGGGGGGCACCAGAACACTGAAGCTTTCTTT
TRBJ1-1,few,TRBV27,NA,CASSFGGATEAFF,TGTGCCAGCAGTTTTGGGGGGGCCACTGAAGCTTTCTTT
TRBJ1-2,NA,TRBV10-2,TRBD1,CASSYTTGDYGYTF,TGCGCCAGCAGCTATACGACAGGGGACTATGGCTACACCTTC
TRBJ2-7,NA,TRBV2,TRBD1,CASSRQGAYEQYF,TGTGCCAGCAGCAGACAGGGGGCCTACGAGCAGTACTTC
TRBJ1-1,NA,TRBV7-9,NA,CASRLDSMNTEAFF,TGTGCCAGCAGGTTGGACAGCATGAACACTGAAGCTTTCTTT
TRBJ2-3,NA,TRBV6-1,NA,CASSVATGSGDTQYF,TGTGCCAGCAGTGTAGCGACAGGTTCGGGAGATACGCAGTATTTT
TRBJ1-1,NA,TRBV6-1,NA,CASNFWEEDTEAFF,TGTGCCAGCAACTTCTGGGAGGAGGACACTGAAGCTTTCTTT
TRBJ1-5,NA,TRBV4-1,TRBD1,CASSQDRQGYNQPQHF,TGCGCCAGCAGCCAAGACAGACAGGGGTACAATCAGCCCCAGCATTTT
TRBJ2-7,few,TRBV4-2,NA,CASSQDMDSSYEQYF,TGTGCCAGCAGCCAAGATATGGATTCCTCCTACGAGCAGTACTTC
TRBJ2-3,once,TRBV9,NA,CASSVAYLQATDTQYF,TGTGCCAGCAGCGTAGCTTATTTACAAGCCACAGATACGCAGTATTTT
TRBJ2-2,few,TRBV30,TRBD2,CAWSLRGREAGELFF,TGTGCCTGGAGTTTGCGAGGGCGGGAGGCCGGGGAGCTGTTTTTT
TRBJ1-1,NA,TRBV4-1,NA,CASSQVRPVNTEAFF,TGCGCCAGCAGCCAAGTCCGCCCGGTTAACACTGAAGCTTTCTTT
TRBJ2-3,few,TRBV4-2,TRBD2,CASSQAPSGGPDTQYF,TGTGCCAGCAGCCAAGCCCCTAGCGGGGGGCCAGATACGCAGTATTTT
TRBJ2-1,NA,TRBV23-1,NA,CASRESGDNGEQFF,TGCGCCAGCAGGGAATCAGGGGACAACGGAGAGCAGTTCTTC
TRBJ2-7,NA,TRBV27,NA,CASSLGGGAEQYF,TGTGCCAGCAGTTTAGGAGGTGGGGCCGAGCAGTACTTC
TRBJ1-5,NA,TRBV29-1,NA,CSVTPGVPNQPQHF,TGCAGCGTTACTCCAGGGGTCCCCAATCAGCCCCAGCATTTT
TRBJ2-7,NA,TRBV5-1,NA,CASMDNSYEQYF,TGCGCCAGCATGGACAACTCCTACGAGCAGTACTTC
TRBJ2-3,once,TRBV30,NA,CAWILRPVRTDTQYF,TGTGCCTGGATTTTGCGTCCCGTGCGCACAGATACGCAGTATTTT
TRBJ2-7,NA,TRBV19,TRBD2,CASRGRGVYEQYF,TGTGCCAGTCGCGGGAGGGGGGTCTACGAGCAGTACTTC
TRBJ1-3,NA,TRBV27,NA,CASSHFGGSGNTIYF,TGTGCCAGCAGTCATTTTGGGGGGTCTGGAAACACCATATATTTT
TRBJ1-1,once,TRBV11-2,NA,CASSRRGEDTEAFF,TGTGCCAGCAGCCGAAGGGGTGAGGACACTGAAGCTTTCTTT
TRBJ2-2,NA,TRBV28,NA,CASSFSQAGTGELFF,TGTGCCAGCAGTTTCTCACAGGCGGGTACCGGGGAGCTGTTTTTT
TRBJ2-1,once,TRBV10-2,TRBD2,CASSDRREGNEQFF,TGCGCCAGCAGTGATCGCAGGGAGGGAAATGAGCAGTTCTTC
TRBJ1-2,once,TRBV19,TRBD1,CASSPGGSDYGYTF,TGTGCCAGTAGTCCAGGGGGAAGCGACTATGGCTACACCTTC
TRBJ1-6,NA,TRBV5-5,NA,CASSLSSVGLGTYNSPLHF,TGTGCCAGCAGCTTGTCGTCGGTAGGATTAGGGACCTATAATTCACCCCTCCACTTT
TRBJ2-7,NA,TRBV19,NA,CASSPPGHYEQYF,TGTGCCAGTAGTCCTCCGGGACACTACGAGCAGTACTTC
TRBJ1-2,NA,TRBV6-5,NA,CASSSGGQVHGYTF,TGTGCCAGCAGTTCCGGGGGGCAGGTGCATGGCTACACCTTC
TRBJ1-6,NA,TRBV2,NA,CASSEWARGNSPLHF,TGTGCCAGCAGTGAATGGGCCAGGGGTAATTCACCCCTCCACTTT
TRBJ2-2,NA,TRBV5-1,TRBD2,CASSLTGLAGGIGTGELFF,TGCGCCAGCAGCTTAACCGGACTAGCGGGGGGCATTGGGACCGGGGAGCTGTTTTTT
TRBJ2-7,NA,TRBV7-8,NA,CASSSTYEQYF,TGTGCCAGCAGTTCAACCTACGAGCAGTACTTC
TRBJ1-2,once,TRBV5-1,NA,CASSGGANGYTF,TGCGCCAGCAGCGGGGGGGCGAATGGCTACACCTTC
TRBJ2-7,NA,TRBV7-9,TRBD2,CASSPVVAGVSYEQYF,TGTGCCAGCAGCCCAGTTGTAGCGGGGGTCTCCTACGAGCAGTACTTC
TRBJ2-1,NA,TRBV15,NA,CATSRWDTYNEQFF,TGTGCCACCAGCCGATGGGACACCTACAATGAGCAGTTCTTC
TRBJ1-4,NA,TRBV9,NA,CASSGGVITEGEKLFF,TGTGCCAGCAGCGGAGGTGTAATCACGGAGGGTGAAAAACTGTTTTTT
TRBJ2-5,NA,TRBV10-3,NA,CAIRQALQETQYF,TGTGCCATCAGACAGGCCCTCCAAGAGACCCAGTACTTC
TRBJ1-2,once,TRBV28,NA,CASSPSPLPISYTF,TGTGCCAGCAGTCCTTCTCCCCTCCCTATAAGCTACACCTTC
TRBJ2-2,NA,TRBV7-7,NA,CASSPTNSGELFF,TGTGCCAGCAGCCCTACTAATTCCGGGGAGCTGTTTTTT
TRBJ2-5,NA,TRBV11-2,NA,CASSLVFPIEETQYF,TGTGCCAGCAGCTTAGTTTTCCCCATTGAAGAGACCCAGTACTTC
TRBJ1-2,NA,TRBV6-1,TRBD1,CASSPETGDGYTF,TGTGCCAGCAGTCCTGAGACAGGGGATGGCTACACCTTC
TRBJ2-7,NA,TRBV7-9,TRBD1,CASSSTGAEQYF,TGTGCCAGCAGCTCGACAGGGGCCGAGCAGTACTTC